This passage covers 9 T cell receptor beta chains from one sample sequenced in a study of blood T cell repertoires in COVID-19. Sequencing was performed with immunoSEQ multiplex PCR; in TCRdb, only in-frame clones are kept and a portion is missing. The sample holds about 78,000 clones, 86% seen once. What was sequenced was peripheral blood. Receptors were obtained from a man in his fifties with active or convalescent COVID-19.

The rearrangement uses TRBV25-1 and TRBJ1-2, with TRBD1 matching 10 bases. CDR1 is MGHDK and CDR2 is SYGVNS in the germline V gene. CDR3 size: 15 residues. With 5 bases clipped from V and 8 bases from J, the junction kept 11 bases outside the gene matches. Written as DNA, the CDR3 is TGTGCCAGCAGTCCGACGAGACAGGGGGCTTCGGGCTACACCTTC. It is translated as CASSPTRQGASGYTF.

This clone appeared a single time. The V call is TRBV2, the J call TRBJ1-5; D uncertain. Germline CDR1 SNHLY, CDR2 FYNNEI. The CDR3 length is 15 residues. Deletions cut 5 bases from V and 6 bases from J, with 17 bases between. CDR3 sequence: CASSQQQPQTQPQHF. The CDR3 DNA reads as TGTGCCAGCAGTCAACAGCAACCGCAAACTCAGCCCCAGCATTTT.

In DNA, the CDR3 is TGTGCCAGCAGCCGTAGACTAGCGGGGGGCAAGTACCAAGAGACCCAGTACTTC. This sequence encodes CASSRRLAGGKYQETQYF. The chain employs TRBV2 and TRBJ2-5, with 13 bases matching TRBD2. The CDR3 consists of 18 residues. Germline-derived CDR1 and CDR2 are SNHLY and FYNNEI. Trimming cost V 6 bases and J 0 bases; bases outside gene matches: 10. The full variable domain, with the rest looked up from reference TRBV2 and TRBJ2-5, is EPEVTQTPSHQVTQMGQEVILRCVPISNHLYFYWYRQILGQKVEFLVSFYNNEISEKSEIFDDQFSVERPDGSNFTLKIRSTKLEDSAMYFCASSRRLAGGKYQETQYFGPGTRLLVL.

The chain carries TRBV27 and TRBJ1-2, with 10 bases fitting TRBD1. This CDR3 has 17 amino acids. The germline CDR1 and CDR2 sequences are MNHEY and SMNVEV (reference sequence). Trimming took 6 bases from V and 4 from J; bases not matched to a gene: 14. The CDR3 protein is CASRSNKMTGGIYGYTF. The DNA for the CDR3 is TGTGCCAGCAGGTCGAACAAAATGACAGGGGGCATCTATGGCTACACCTTC.

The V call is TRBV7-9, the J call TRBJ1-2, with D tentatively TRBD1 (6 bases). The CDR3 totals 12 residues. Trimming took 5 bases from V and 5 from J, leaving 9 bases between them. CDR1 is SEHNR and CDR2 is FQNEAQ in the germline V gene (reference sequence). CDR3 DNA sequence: TGTGCCAGCAGCGTCGGACAGTATGGCTACACCTTC. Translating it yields CASSVGQYGYTF.

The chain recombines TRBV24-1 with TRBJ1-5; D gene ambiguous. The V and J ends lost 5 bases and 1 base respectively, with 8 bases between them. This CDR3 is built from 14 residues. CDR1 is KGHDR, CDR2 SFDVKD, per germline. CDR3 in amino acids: CATSGGVSNQPQHF. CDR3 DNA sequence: TGTGCCACCAGTGGCGGGGTCAGCAATCAGCCCCAGCATTTT.

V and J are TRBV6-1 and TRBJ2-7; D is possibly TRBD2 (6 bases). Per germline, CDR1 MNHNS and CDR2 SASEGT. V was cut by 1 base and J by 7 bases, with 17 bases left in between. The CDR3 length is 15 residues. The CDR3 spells CASSEDHSGSYEQYV. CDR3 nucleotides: TGTGCCAGCAGTGAAGACCATAGCGGCTCATATGAGCAGTACGTC.

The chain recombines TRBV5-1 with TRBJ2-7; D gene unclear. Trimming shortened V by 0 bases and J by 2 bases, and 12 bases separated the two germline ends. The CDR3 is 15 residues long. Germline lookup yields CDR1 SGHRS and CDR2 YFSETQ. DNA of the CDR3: TGCGCCAGCAGCTTGGCGGCAGGTTCTCCCTACGAGCAGTACTTC. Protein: CASSLAAGSPYEQYF. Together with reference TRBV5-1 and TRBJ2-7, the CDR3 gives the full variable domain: KAGVTQTPRYLIKTRGQQVTLSCSPISGHRSVSWYQQTPGQGLQFLFEYFSETQRNKGNFPGRFSGRQFSNSRSEMNVSTLELGDSALYLCASSLAAGSPYEQYFGPGTRLTVT.

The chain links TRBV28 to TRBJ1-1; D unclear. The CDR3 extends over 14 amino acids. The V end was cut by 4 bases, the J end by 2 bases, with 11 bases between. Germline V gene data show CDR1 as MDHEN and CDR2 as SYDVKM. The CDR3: CASSSPEHNTEAFF. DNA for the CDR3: TGTGCCAGCAGTTCCCCCGAGCATAACACTGAAGCTTTCTTT.